This record looks at one TCR beta chain sequence and its context. Its antigen remains undetermined. Base-call qualities are not available, and no considerably larger clone is one nucleotide away. The CDR3 measures 14 amino acids from cysteine to phenylalanine. Only the CDR3 part of the read is kept: 42 bases, read in frame from the first base. CDR1 and CDR2 are drawn from the germline V gene (reference sequence): WNHNN, SYGVQD. V gives up 2 bases and J gives up 0 bases, and the segment between their germline ends measures 8 bases. At study entry, a tuberculin skin test and the QuantiFERON-TB GOLD In-Tube IGRA were used to screen adolescents for latent tuberculosis infection. Immunosequencing of unsorted cryopreserved PBMC covered, on average, around 97,000 T cells per clinical donor. Eleven high schools in the Worcester region of the Western Cape, South Africa, served as enrollment sites for adolescents aged 12 to 18 years. Ten or so M. tuberculosis-infected adolescents and some ten uninfected adolescents were selected, with the two groups matched for age and sex. PBMC from adolescents were isolated by density centrifugation from freshly drawn heparinized blood and then cryopreserved.

The sample originates from a study of T cells in tuberculosis listed by TCRdb under 2018. The study in broad terms: In the study, CD1B tetramers and high-throughput TCR immunosequencing were combined to characterize T cells specific for the mycobacterial lipid antigen glucose monomycolate (GMM). In a South African clinical cohort, IGRA-negative adolescents, IGRA-positive adolescents with latent tuberculosis and adults with active tuberculosis were compared, with some 11 people in each group.

The immunoSEQ multiplex PCR assay was used to generate TCR libraries, with TCR-beta and/or TCR-alpha/delta assays applied to each sample. The amplified TCR libraries were sequenced using the Illumina high-throughput platform. As for how the authors treated the data: Clustering and dimensionality reduction were performed using pairwise TCRdist distances among GMM-specific receptors from ex vivo sorted or in vitro expanded T cells. Each clinical repertoire received a mean NN-distance score, defined as the average TCRdist to the nearest 10% of tetramer-positive reference sequences. GEM TCR motif frequency was calculated as the fraction of unique TCRs that matched known GEM sequences by V/J usage and CDR3 length. Active tuberculosis was classified by linear discriminant analysis with leave-one-out cross-validation, implemented in scikit-learn. The source is immuneACCESS, and TCRdb retained only in-frame sequences with V and J called. Part of the clones is not carried over; for the studies checked, unresolved V genes explain less than half of this, and the remainder is unexplained. From that table come the V and J calls and clone size; the DNA was used to work out D and trimming. This sample lists tens of thousands of clones; roughly 90% were detected once. The top ten constitute around 7.7% of the sample.

Study-wide findings and limitations: An accuracy of 87% (AUROC around 0.9) was reached by a classifier using the diverse GMM-specific repertoire, compared with about 70% accuracy when GEM motif frequencies were used. Clinical samples were selected based on which cryopreserved specimens were available, and the active tuberculosis cases were adults whereas the controls were adolescents. Smaller NN-distances were partly driven by shorter CDR3-alpha lengths in active tuberculosis patients, and statistical significance was not reached for the TCR-beta difference. Compared with IGRA-negative controls, TCR-alpha repertoires from active tuberculosis had smaller mean NN-distances to GMM-specific TCRs, which suggests clonal expansion of these TCRs.

The sequence was obtained from a donor between 10 and 35 years old with latent tuberculosis or without tuberculosis infection. Some clones in this sample may be carry-over from other donors' samples. The chain joins TRBV10-1 to TRBJ2-7; the D gene cannot be named for sure. The sequenced material came from PBMCs. The base sequence is TGCGCCAGCAGTGAGCAGTGGTCCTCCTACGAGCAGTACTTC. It codes for CASSEQWSSYEQYF.